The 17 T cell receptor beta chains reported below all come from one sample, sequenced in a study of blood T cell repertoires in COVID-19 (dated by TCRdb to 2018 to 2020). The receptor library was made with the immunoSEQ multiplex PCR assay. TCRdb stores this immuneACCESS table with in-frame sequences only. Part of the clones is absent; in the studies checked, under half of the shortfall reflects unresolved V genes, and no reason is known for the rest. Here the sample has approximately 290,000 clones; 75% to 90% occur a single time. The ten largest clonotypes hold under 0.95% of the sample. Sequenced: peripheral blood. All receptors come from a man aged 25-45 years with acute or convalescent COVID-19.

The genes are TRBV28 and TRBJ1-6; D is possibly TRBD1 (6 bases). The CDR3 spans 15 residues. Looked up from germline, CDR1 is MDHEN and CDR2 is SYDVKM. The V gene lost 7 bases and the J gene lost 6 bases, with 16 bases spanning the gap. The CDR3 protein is CASMWGGYSNSPLHF. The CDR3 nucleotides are TGTGCCAGCATGTGGGGGGGCTACAGTAATTCACCCCTCCACTTT. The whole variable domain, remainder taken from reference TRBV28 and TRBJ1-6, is DVKVTQSSRYLVKRTGEKVFLECVQDMDHENMFWYRQDPGLGLRLIYFSYDVKMKEKGDIPEGYSVSREKKERFSLILESASTNQTSMYLCASMWGGYSNSPLHFGNGTRLTVT.

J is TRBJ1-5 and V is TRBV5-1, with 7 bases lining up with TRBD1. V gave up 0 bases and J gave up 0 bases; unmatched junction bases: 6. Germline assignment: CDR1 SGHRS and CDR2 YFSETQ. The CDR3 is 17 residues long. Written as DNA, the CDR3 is TGCGCCAGCAGCTTGGGGACAGGAGATTATAGCAATCAGCCCCAGCATTTT. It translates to CASSLGTGDYSNQPQHF.

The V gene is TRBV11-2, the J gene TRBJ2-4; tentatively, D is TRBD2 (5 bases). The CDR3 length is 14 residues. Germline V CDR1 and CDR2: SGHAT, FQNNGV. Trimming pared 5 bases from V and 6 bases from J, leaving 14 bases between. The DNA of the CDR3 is TGTGCCAGCAGCCAGATGGGCGAGGGAAACATTCAGTACTTC. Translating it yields CASSQMGEGNIQYF.

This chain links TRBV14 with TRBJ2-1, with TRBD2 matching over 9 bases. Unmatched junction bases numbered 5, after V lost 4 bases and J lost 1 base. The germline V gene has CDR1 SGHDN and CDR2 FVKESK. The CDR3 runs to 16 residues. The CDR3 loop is CASSRLAGLSYNEQFF. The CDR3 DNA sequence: TGTGCCAGCAGCCGTCTAGCGGGGCTATCCTACAATGAGCAGTTCTTC.

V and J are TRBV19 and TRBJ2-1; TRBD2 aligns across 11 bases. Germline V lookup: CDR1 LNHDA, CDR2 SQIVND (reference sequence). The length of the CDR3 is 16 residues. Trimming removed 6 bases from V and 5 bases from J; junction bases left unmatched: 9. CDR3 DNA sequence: TGTGCCAGTAGGCCCCGACTAGCGGGGAACAACAATGAGCAGTTCTTC. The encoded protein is CASRPRLAGNNNEQFF.

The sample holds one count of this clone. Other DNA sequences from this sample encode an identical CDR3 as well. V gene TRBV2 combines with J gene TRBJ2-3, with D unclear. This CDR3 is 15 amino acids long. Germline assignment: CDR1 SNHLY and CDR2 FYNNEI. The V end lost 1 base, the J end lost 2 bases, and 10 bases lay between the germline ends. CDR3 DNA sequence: TGTGCCAGCAGTGAAGAGGCAGGTTCCACAGATACGCAGTATTTT. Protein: CASSEEAGSTDTQYF. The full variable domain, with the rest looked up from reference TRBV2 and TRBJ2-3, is EPEVTQTPSHQVTQMGQEVILRCVPISNHLYFYWYRQILGQKVEFLVSFYNNEISEKSEIFDDQFSVERPDGSNFTLKIRSTKLEDSAMYFCASSEEAGSTDTQYFGPGTRLTVL.

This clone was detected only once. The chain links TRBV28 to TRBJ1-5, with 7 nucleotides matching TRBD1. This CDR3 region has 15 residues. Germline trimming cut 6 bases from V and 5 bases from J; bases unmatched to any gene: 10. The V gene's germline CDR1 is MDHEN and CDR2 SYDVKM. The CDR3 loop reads CASSRIQGFDQPQHF. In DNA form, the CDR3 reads TGTGCCAGCAGCCGAATACAGGGGTTCGATCAGCCCCAGCATTTT.

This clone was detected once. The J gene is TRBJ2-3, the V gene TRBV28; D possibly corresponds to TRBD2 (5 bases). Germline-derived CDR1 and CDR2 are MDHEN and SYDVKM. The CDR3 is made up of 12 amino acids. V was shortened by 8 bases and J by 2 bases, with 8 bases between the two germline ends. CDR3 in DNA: TGTGCCAGCTTCGGGAACACAGATACGCAGTATTTT. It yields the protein CASFGNTDTQYF.

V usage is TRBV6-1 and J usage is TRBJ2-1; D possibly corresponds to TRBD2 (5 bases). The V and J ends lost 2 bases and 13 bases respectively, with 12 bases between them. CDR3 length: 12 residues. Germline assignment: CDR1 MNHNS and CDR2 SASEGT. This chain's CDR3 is CASSERGMGQFF. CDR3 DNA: TGTGCCAGCAGTGAACGGGGAATGGGTCAGTTCTTC.

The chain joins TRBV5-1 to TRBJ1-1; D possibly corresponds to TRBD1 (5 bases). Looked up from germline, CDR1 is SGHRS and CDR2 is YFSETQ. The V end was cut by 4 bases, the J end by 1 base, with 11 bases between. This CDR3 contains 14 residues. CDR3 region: CASSAGQPNTEAFF. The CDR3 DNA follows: TGCGCCAGCAGCGCCGGACAACCGAACACTGAAGCTTTCTTT.

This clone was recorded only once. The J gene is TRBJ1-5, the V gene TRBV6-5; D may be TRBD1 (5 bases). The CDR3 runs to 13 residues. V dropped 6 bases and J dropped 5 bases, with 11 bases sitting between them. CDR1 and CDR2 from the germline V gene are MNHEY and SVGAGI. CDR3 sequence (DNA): TGTGCCAGCAGCCCCCAGGGCCATCAGCCCCAGCATTTT. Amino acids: CASSPQGHQPQHF.

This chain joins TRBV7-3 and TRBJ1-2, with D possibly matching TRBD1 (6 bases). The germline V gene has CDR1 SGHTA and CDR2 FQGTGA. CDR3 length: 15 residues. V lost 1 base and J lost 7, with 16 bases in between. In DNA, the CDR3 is TGTGCCAGCAGCTTAATGGGCGTGCGAGGGGGTGGCTACACCTTC. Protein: CASSLMGVRGGGYTF.

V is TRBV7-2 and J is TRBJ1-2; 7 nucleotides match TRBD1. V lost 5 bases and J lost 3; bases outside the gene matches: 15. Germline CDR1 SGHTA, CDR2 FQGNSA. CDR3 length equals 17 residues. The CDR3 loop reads CASSIRQGTAGDYGYTF. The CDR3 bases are TGTGCCAGCAGCATACGACAAGGGACAGCCGGAGACTATGGCTACACCTTC.

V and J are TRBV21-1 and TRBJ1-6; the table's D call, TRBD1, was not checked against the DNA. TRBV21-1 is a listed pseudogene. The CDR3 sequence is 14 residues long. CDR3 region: CASSNGRYNSPLHF. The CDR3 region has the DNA TGTGCCAGCAGCAATGGCAGGTATAATTCACCCCTCCACTTT.

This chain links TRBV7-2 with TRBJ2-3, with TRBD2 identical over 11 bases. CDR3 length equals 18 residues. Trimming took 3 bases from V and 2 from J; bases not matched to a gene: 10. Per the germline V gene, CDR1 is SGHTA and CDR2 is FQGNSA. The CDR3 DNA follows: TGTGCCAGCAGCTTGCGTCCCCCGACTAGCGGGGTCACAGATACGCAGTATTTT. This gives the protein CASSLRPPTSGVTDTQYF.

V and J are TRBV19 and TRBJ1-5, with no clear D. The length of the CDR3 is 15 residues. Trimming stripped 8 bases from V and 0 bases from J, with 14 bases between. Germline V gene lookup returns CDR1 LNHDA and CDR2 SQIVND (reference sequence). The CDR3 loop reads CASRRKADSNQPQHF. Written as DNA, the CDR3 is TGTGCCAGTCGCAGGAAGGCCGATAGCAATCAGCCCCAGCATTTT.

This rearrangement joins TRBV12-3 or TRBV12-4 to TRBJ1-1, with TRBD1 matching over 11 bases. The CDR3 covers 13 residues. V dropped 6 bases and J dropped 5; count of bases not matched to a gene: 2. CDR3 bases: TGTGCCAGCAGCCGGGACAGGGGGACTGAAGCTTTCTTT. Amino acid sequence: CASSRDRGTEAFF.